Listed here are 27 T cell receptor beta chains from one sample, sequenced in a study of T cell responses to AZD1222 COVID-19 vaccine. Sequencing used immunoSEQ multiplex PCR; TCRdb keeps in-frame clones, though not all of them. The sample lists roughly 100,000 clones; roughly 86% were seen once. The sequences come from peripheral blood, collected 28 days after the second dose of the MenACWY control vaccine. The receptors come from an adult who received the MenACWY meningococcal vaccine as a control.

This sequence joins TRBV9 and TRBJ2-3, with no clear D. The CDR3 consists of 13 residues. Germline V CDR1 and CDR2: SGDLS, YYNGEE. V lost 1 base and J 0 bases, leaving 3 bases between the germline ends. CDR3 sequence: CASSVSSTDTQYF. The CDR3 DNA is TGTGCCAGCAGCGTATCTAGCACAGATACGCAGTATTTT.

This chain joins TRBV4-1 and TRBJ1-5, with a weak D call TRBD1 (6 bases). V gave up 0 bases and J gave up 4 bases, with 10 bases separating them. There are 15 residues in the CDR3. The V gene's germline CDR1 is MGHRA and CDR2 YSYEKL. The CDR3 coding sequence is TGCGCCAGCAGCCAAGAGGGGGGCGGAAATCAGCCCCAGCATTTT. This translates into CASSQEGGGNQPQHF.

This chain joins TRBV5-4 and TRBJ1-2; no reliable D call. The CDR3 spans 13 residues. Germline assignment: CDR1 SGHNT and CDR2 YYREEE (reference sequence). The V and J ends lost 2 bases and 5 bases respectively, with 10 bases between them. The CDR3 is CASSFGNRYGYTF. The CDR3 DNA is TGTGCCAGCAGCTTTGGGAATAGATATGGCTACACCTTC.

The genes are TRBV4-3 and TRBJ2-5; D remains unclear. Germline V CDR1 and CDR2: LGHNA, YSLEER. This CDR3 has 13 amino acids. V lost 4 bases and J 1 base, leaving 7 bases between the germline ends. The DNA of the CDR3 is TGCGCCAGCAGCCTCATACGCCAAGAGACCCAGTACTTC. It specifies CASSLIRQETQYF.

CDR3 residues: CASSLRQGYGYTF. CDR3 coding DNA: TGTGCCAGCAGCCTTAGACAGGGGTATGGCTACACCTTC. V gene TRBV7-2 combines with J gene TRBJ1-2; 8 nucleotides align to TRBD1. The CDR3 covers 13 residues. V lost 5 bases and J lost 5; bases outside the gene matches: 4. Germline CDR1 is SGHTA and CDR2 is FQGNSA.

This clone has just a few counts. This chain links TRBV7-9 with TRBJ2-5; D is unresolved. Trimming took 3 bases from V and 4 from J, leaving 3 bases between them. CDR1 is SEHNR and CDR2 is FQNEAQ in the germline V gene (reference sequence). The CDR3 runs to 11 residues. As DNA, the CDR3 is TGTGCCAGCAGCTTTGGAGAGACCCAGTACTTC. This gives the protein CASSFGETQYF.

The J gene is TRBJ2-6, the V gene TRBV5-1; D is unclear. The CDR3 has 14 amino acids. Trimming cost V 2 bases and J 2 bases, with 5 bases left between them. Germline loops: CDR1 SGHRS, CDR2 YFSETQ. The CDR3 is CASSLTAGANVLTF. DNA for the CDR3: TGCGCCAGCAGCTTAACGGCTGGGGCCAACGTCCTGACTTTC.

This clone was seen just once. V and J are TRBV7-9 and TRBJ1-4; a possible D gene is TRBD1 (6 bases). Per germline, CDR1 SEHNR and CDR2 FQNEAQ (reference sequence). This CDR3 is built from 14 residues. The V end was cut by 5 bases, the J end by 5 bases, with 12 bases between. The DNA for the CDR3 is TGTGCCAGCAGCCAGACCGACAGGAATGAAAAACTGTTTTTT. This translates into CASSQTDRNEKLFF.

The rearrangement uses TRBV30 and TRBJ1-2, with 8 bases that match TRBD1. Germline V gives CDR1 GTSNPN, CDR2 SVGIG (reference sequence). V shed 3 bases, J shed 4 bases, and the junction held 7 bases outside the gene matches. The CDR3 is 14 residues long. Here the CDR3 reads CAWRDRGSLYGYTF. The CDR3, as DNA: TGTGCCTGGAGAGACAGGGGCTCCCTCTATGGCTACACCTTC.

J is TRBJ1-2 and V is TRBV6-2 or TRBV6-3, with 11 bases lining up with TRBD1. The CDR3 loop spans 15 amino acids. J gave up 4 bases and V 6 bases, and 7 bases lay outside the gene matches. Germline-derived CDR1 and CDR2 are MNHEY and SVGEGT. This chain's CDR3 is CASSQDRGRFYGYTF. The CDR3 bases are TGTGCCAGCAGCCAGGACAGGGGGCGCTTCTATGGCTACACCTTC.

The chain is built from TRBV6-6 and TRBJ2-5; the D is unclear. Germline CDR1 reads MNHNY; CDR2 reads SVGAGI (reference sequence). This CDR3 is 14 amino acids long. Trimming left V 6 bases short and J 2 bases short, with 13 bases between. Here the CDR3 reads CASRPLIEQETQYF. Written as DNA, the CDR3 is TGTGCCAGCAGACCATTAATAGAACAAGAGACCCAGTACTTC.

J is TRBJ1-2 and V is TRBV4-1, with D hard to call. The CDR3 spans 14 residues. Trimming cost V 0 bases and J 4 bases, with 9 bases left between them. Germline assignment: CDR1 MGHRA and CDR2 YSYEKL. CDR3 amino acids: CASSQEASVYGYTF. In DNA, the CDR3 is TGCGCCAGCAGCCAAGAGGCCAGCGTCTATGGCTACACCTTC.

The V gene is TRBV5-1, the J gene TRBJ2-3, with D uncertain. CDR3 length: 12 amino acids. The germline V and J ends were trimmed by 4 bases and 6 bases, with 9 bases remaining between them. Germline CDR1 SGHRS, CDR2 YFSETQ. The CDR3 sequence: CASSALMDTQYF. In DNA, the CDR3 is TGCGCCAGCAGCGCCTTGATGGATACGCAGTATTTT.

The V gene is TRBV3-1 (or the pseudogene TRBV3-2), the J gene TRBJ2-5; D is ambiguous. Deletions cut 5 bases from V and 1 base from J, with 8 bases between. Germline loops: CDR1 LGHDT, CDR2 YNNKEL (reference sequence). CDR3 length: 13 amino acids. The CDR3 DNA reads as TGTGCCAGCAGCTCTCTGGGCCAAGAGACCCAGTACTTC. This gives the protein CASSSLGQETQYF.

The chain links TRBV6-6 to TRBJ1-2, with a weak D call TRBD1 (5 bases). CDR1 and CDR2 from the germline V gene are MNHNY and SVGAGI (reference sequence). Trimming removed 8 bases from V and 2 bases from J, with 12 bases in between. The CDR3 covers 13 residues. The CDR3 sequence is CASLGGANYGYTF. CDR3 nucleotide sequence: TGTGCCAGCTTGGGAGGGGCGAACTATGGCTACACCTTC.

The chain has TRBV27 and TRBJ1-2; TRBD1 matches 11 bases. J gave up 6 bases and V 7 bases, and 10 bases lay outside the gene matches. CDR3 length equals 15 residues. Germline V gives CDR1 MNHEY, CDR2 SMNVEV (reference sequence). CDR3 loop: CASKDRGRLSDGYTF. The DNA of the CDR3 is TGTGCCAGCAAGGACAGGGGGCGTCTATCGGATGGCTACACCTTC.

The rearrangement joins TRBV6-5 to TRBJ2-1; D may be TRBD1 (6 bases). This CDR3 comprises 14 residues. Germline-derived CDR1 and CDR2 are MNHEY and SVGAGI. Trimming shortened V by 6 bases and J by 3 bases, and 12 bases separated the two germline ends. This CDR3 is CASRTGLRYNEQFF. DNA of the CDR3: TGTGCCAGCAGAACAGGGCTACGCTACAATGAGCAGTTCTTC.

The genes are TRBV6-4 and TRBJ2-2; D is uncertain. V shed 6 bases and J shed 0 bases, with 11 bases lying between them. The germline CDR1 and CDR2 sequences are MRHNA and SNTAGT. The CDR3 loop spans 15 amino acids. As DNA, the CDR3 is TGTGCCAGCAGCCCGGACGGATCGAACACCGGGGAGCTGTTTTTT. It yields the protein CASSPDGSNTGELFF.

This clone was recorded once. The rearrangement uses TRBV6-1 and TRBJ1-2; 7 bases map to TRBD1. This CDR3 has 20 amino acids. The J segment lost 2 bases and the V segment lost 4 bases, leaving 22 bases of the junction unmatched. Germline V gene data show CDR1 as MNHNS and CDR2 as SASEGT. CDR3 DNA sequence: TGTGCCAGCAGTGCCGCGCCGAACCCGGGACAGAGAAGACTAAACTATGGCTACACCTTC. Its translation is CASSAAPNPGQRRLNYGYTF.

The CDR3 loop is CAARVATNEKLFF. The CDR3 DNA reads TGTGCCGCCAGGGTTGCAACTAATGAAAAACTGTTTTTT. The genes are TRBV10-3 and TRBJ1-4, with D possibly TRBD1 on 5 matching bases. CDR3 length: 13 residues. Trimming shortened V by 11 bases and J by 0 bases, and 10 bases separated the two germline ends. CDR1 and CDR2 (germline): ENHRY, SYGVKD.

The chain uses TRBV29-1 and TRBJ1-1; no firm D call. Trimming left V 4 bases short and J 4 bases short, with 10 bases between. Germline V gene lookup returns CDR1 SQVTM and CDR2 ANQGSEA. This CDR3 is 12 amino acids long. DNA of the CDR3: TGCAGCGTTGTACTAGCGGGCACTGAAGCTTTCTTT. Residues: CSVVLAGTEAFF.

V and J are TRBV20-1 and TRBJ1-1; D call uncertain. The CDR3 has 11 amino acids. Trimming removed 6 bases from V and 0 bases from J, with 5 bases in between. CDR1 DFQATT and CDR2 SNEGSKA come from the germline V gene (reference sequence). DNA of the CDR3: TGCAGTGCCATAATGAACACTGAAGCTTTCTTT. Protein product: CSAIMNTEAFF.

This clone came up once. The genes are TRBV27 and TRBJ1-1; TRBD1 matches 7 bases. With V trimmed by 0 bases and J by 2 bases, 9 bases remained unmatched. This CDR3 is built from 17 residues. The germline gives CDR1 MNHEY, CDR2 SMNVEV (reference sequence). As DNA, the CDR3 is TGTGCCAGCAGTTTATCCGGTTTTGCAGGGGGTAACACTGAAGCTTTCTTT. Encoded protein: CASSLSGFAGGNTEAFF.

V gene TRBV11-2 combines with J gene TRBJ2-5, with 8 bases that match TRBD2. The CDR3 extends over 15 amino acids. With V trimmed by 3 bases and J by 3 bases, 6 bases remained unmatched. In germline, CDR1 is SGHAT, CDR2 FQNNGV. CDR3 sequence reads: CASSFQRGREETQYF. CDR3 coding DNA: TGTGCCAGCAGCTTTCAGCGGGGGAGGGAAGAGACCCAGTACTTC.

CDR3 coding DNA: TGTGCCAGCAGCTTAGCGAAGCAGACTGAAGCTTTCTTT. The encoded protein is CASSLAKQTEAFF. The J gene is TRBJ1-1, the V gene TRBV7-2, with D unclear. Germline V gene data show CDR1 as SGHTA and CDR2 as FQGNSA. The V end lost 0 bases, the J end lost 5 bases, and 7 bases lay between the germline ends. The CDR3 is made up of 13 amino acids.

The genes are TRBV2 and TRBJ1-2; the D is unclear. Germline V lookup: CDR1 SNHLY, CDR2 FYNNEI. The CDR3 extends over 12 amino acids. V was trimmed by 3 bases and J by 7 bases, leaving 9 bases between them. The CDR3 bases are TGTGCCAGCAGTGATGACTACGCTGGCTACACCTTC. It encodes CASSDDYAGYTF.

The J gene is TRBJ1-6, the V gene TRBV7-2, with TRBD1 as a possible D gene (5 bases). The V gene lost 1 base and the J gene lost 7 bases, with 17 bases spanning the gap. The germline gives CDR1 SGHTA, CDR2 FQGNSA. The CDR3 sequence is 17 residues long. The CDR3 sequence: CASSLGEYGAGNSPLHF. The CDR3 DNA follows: TGTGCCAGCAGCTTAGGGGAGTATGGGGCGGGGAATTCACCCCTCCACTTT.